This TCR beta chain derives from a study of T cells in Graves' hyperthyroidism and ophthalmopathy. TCR beta CDR3 region amplification was performed from RNA transcripts. Researchers ran a first-round RT-PCR on the TCR CDR3 using the HTBI primer set. TCRdb re-analysed the multiplex PCR reads in MiXCR, keeping a single row per CDR3 protein. The data hold a few hundred thousand distinct CDR3 sequences, with 15% to 20% observed a single time. A NOSPECS grade of at least 4, a Clinical Activity Score of at least 3 and duration under 3 months were recorded in ophthalmopathy patients. Diagnoses were made from clinical symptoms, serum measures (thyroxine and TRAb), thyroid ultrasound and orbital computed tomography. Germline CDR1 reads MNHNS; CDR2 reads SASEGT. The ends were cut back, 2 bases at V and 7 bases at J, with 9 bases in the middle. This CDR3 contains 12 residues.

The chain links TRBV6-1 to TRBJ2-7, with no clear D. The sequence was collected from a woman younger than 45 with Graves' ophthalmopathy. Sample: blood. In DNA form, the CDR3 reads TGTGCCAGCAGTGAAAATTTGGGGGAGCAGTACTTC. This translates into CASSENLGEQYF.